These 14 T cell receptor beta chains were sequenced from one sample in a study of blood T cell repertoires in COVID-19. Only in-frame clones appear in the TCRdb table, and some are missing; sequencing was by immunoSEQ multiplex PCR. The table lists tens of thousands of clones, just over 85% of them singletons. Sequencing used peripheral blood. These TCRs come from a woman in her sixties or seventies with acute or convalescent COVID-19.

The chain joins TRBV11-2 to TRBJ1-1; TRBD1 matches 7 bases. Losses at the gene ends were 1 base for V and 4 bases for J; bases not matched to a gene: 9. Germline values: CDR1 SGHAT, CDR2 FQNNGV. The CDR3 totals 16 residues. In nucleotides, the CDR3 is TGTGCCAGCAGCTTAGGATTATTGACAGGGAGCACTGAAGCTTTCTTT. Its protein product is CASSLGLLTGSTEAFF.

The chain is built from TRBV18 and TRBJ2-6, with D perhaps TRBD1 (5 bases). Germline V gene sequence: CDR1 KGHSH, CDR2 LQKENI. V was clipped by 6 bases and J by 2 bases, with 32 bases between them. This CDR3 is 22 amino acids long. CDR3 nucleotide sequence: TGTGCCAGCTCCCCAGTGCCCGCTTTTCAGGGTTCCTTACGACCTGGGGCCAACGTCCTGACTTTC. Translating it yields CASSPVPAFQGSLRPGANVLTF.

This sequence joins TRBV7-9 and TRBJ2-3, with TRBD2 matching over 14 bases. With 5 bases clipped from V and 4 bases from J, the junction kept 2 bases outside the gene matches. This CDR3 is 15 amino acids long. The germline CDR1 and CDR2 sequences are SEHNR and FQNEAQ (reference sequence). CDR3 DNA sequence: TGTGCCAGCAGCGGGACTAGCGGGAGACCAGATACGCAGTATTTT. This encodes CASSGTSGRPDTQYF.

This chain connects TRBV6-5 to TRBJ1-2; D not resolved. Trimming took 3 bases from V and 2 from J, leaving 13 bases between them. Germline V gene sequence: CDR1 MNHEY, CDR2 SVGAGI. This CDR3 spans 15 amino acids. CDR3 in DNA: TGTGCCAGCAGTTATTCAGACACAACCAACTATGGCTACACCTTC. This codes for CASSYSDTTNYGYTF.

The rearrangement joins TRBV2 to TRBJ1-1; D gene unclear. The germline V gene has CDR1 SNHLY and CDR2 FYNNEI. V dropped 8 bases and J dropped 1 base, with 11 bases sitting between them. The CDR3 loop spans 13 amino acids. CDR3 in amino acids: CASSDWRNTEAFF. The CDR3 nucleotides are TGTGCCAGCTCGGACTGGCGGAACACTGAAGCTTTCTTT.

This clone was seen once. The gene calls are TRBV7-6 and TRBJ2-1, with D perhaps matching TRBD1 (5 bases). The length of the CDR3 is 16 residues. The germline gives CDR1 SGHVS, CDR2 FNYEAQ. The V and J ends lost 1 base and 3 bases respectively, with 13 bases between them. The CDR3 spells CASSLVGQGGYNEQFF. The CDR3 DNA reads TGTGCCAGCAGCTTAGTGGGTCAGGGTGGCTACAATGAGCAGTTCTTC.

CDR3 loop: CASSLGLAGAYEQYF. The DNA of the CDR3 is TGTGCCAGCAGCTTAGGACTAGCGGGGGCCTACGAGCAGTACTTC. The chain joins TRBV3-1 (or the pseudogene TRBV3-2) to TRBJ2-7; 13 bases agree with TRBD2. The ends lost 5 bases at V and 2 bases at J; junction bases unmatched: 3. CDR3 size: 15 residues. Germline values: CDR1 LGHDT, CDR2 YNNKEL (reference sequence).

The chain links TRBV15 to TRBJ2-7; D is perhaps TRBD1 (5 bases). Looked up from germline, CDR1 is LNHNV and CDR2 is YYDKDF (reference sequence). CDR3 length: 15 amino acids. V lost 0 bases, J lost 1 base, and 10 bases lay in between. The CDR3 loop is CATSRDRAYSYEQYF. In nucleotides, the CDR3 is TGTGCCACCAGCAGAGACAGGGCCTATTCCTACGAGCAGTACTTC.

This rearrangement joins TRBV3-1 (or the pseudogene TRBV3-2) to TRBJ2-4, with D uncertain. V was pared by 1 base and J by 10 bases, with 8 bases between. The germline CDR1 and CDR2 sequences are LGHDT and YNNKEL (reference sequence). This CDR3 has 12 residues. The CDR3 nucleotides are TGTGCCAGCAGCCAAGCCGACGGGATTCAGTACTTC. Protein: CASSQADGIQYF.

V gene TRBV28 combines with J gene TRBJ2-3; possibly TRBD1 for D (5 bases). Germline V lookup: CDR1 MDHEN, CDR2 SYDVKM. The V gene lost 3 bases and the J gene lost 5 bases, with 12 bases spanning the gap. The CDR3 consists of 14 residues. The CDR3 DNA follows: TGTGCCAGCAGTTTCCCGGGTCAGGGAGATACGCAGTATTTT. This sequence encodes CASSFPGQGDTQYF.

This chain uses TRBV24-1 with TRBJ2-3; a weak D match, TRBD2 (6 bases). This CDR3 has 14 residues. The germline V gene encodes CDR1 KGHDR and CDR2 SFDVKD. Trimming pared 9 bases from V and 2 bases from J, leaving 14 bases between. The CDR3, as DNA: TGTGCCACCGGGGGGAGCCTCACCACAGATACGCAGTATTTT. As protein: CATGGSLTTDTQYF.

As DNA, the CDR3 is TGCGCCAGCAGCCGGGACAGAGGGTCGAGGGAGCTGTTTTTT. It encodes CASSRDRGSRELFF. The V call is TRBV5-1, the J call TRBJ2-2; the match to TRBD1 covers 7 bases. The CDR3 loop spans 14 amino acids. Germline lookup yields CDR1 SGHRS and CDR2 YFSETQ. The trim removed 4 bases at V and 9 bases at J, leaving 9 bases unmatched.

The V and J genes are TRBV5-8 and TRBJ1-6, with D maybe TRBD1 (5 bases). Germline CDR1 SGHTS, CDR2 YDEGEE. The CDR3 contains 14 residues. Deletions cut 4 bases from V and 7 bases from J, with 12 bases between. This CDR3 is CASSRGRGNSPLHF. CDR3 DNA sequence: TGTGCCAGCAGCCGGGGACGGGGGAATTCACCCCTCCACTTT.

The chain is built from TRBV15 and TRBJ1-1, with D perhaps matching TRBD1 (5 bases). The CDR3 runs to 18 residues. Germline V CDR1 and CDR2: LNHNV, YYDKDF (reference sequence). The V and J ends lost 0 bases and 0 bases respectively, with 17 bases between them. CDR3: CATSRDLGKTAMNTEAFF. CDR3 nucleotide sequence: TGTGCCACCAGCAGAGATTTGGGAAAGACAGCCATGAACACTGAAGCTTTCTTT.